The clone carrying this T cell receptor beta chain has ten or more counts. Its cognate antigen is unknown. These data belong to a study of tumor-infiltrating lymphocytes in primary liver carcinoma. The CDR3 extends over 11 amino acids. V was pared by 5 bases and J by 7 bases, with 9 bases between. Germline lookup yields CDR1 MNHEY and CDR2 SVGAGI. Notes on the study in general: Tumors carried a top-250-clone fraction significantly exceeding that of blood (p = 0.039). Tumor-adjacent and tumor-blood pairs shared a smaller degree of overlap than tumor region pairs.

The source of the blood RNA was unsorted whole blood, and germline DNA was extracted as well. TCR beta cDNA came from approximately 0.55 ug total RNA, primed with a constant-region primer. Libraries for TCR beta were built through three nested multiplex PCR rounds, which together made up a slightly modified ARM-PCR procedure. Use of TRBV1-TRBV30 forward primers with a C-beta reverse primer characterized the first two PCR rounds, which lasted around 9 cycles each. TCRdb itself ran the multiplex PCR reads through MiXCR, one entry per CDR3 protein. This table holds 250,000 to 400,000 distinct CDR3 sequences, approximately 65% found once.

The chain is built from TRBV6-5 and TRBJ2-7; no firm D call. Sample: peripheral blood. This TCR derives from a middle-aged man with primary liver carcinoma and hepatitis B virus infection. In nucleotides, the CDR3 is TGTGCCAGCAGTGCGTTGGGGGAGCAGTACTTC. Protein: CASSALGEQYF.